This TCR beta chain comes out of a study of blood T cell repertoires in COVID-19. The wider study: T cells, B-cell-depleted T cells, or PBMCs supplied cDNA or gDNA.

Authors' processing steps: Reference gene primer amplification gave nucleated cell count estimates. Method: immunoSEQ multiplex PCR; TCRdb's copy keeps in-frame clones and lacks some. Clone size and V and J calls were adopted from that table, with D and trimming inferred from the DNA. Among some 210,000 clones, around 90% were seen once, and the ten largest hold 10%. Those who participated ranged in age from roughly 18 to 100 years and resided in 20 to 25 US areas. Which cohort a participant joined came from the clinical history participants gave. This CDR3 comprises 15 residues. V was trimmed by 2 bases and J by 0 bases, leaving 11 bases between them. Germline CDR1 reads MNHEY; CDR2 reads SVGEGT.

Sequencing was done on a sample of PBMCs or T cells enriched from blood (not recorded which). This chain connects TRBV6-2 or TRBV6-3 to TRBJ2-7; D might be TRBD2 (5 bases). The receptor comes from a young man with acute COVID-19. In DNA, the CDR3 is TGTGCCAGCAGTTACGGGAGTGCGGACTCCTACGAGCAGTACTTC. Translating gives CASSYGSADSYEQYF.